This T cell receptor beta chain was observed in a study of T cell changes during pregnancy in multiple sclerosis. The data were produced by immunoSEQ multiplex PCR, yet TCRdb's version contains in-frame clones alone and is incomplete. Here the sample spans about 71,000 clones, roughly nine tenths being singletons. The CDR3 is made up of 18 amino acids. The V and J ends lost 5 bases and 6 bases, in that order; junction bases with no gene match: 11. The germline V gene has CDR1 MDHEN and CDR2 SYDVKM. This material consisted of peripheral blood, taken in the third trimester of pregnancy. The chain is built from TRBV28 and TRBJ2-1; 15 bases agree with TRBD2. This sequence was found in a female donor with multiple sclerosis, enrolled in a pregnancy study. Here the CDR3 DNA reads TGTGCCAGCAGTATCGGACTAGCGGGAGGGCCGAGTATCAATGAGCAGTTCTTC. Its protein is CASSIGLAGGPSINEQFF.